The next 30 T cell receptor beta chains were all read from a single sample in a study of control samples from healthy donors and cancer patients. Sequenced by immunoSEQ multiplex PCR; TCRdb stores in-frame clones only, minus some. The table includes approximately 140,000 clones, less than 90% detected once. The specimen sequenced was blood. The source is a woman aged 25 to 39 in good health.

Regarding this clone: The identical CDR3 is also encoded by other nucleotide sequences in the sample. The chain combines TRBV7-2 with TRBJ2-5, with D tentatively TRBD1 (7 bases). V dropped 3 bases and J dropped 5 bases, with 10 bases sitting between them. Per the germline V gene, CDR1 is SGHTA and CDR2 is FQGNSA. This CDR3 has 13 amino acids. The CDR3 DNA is TGTGCCAGCAGCTTTGGAGGGGGCGAGACCCAGTACTTC. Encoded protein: CASSFGGGETQYF.

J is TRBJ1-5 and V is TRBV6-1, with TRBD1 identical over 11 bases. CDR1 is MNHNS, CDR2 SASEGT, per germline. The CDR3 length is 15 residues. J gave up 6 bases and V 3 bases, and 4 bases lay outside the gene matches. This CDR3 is CASSDHGQGAQPQHF. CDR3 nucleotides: TGTGCCAGCAGTGATCATGGACAGGGGGCTCAGCCCCAGCATTTT.

DNA for the CDR3: TGCGCCAGCAGCTTGGTTATGGGGCCTGGAAACACCATATATTTT. It translates to CASSLVMGPGNTIYF. The rearrangement uses TRBV5-1 and TRBJ1-3; maybe TRBD1 (5 bases). V lost 0 bases and J 2 bases, leaving 9 bases between the germline ends. Germline CDR1 is SGHRS and CDR2 is YFSETQ. There are 15 residues in the CDR3.

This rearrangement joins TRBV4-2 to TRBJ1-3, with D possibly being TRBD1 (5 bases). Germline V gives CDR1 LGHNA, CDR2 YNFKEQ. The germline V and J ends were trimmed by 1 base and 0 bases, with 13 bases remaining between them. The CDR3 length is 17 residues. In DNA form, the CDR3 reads TGTGCCAGCAGCCAAGTATCAAGACAGCACTCTGGAAACACCATATATTTT. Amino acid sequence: CASSQVSRQHSGNTIYF.

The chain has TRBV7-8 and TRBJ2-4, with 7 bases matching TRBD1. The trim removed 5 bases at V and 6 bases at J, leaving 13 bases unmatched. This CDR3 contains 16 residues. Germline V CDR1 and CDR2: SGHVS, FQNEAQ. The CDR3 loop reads CASSAERRQGINIQYF. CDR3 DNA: TGTGCCAGCAGCGCCGAACGCCGACAGGGAATAAACATTCAGTACTTC.

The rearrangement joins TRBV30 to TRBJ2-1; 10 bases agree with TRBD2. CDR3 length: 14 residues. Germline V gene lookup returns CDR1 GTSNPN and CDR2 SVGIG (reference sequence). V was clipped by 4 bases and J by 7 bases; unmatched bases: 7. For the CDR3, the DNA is TGTGCCTGGATTCCTAGCGGGAGTTGGAATGAGCAGTTCTTC. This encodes CAWIPSGSWNEQFF. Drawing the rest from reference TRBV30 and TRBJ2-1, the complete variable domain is SQTIHQWPATLVQPVGSPLSLECTVEGTSNPNLYWYRQAAGRGLQLLFYSVGIGQISSEVPQNLSASRPQDRQFILSSKKLLLSDSGFYLCAWIPSGSWNEQFFGPGTRLTVL.

The CDR3 DNA is TGTGCCAGCAGCCATAGCTCCTACGAGCAGTACTTC. It yields the protein CASSHSSYEQYF. The chain carries TRBV3-1 (or the pseudogene TRBV3-2) and TRBJ2-7; D is ambiguous. V gave up 3 bases and J gave up 0 bases, with 3 bases separating them. The germline V gene has CDR1 LGHDT and CDR2 YNNKEL (reference sequence). This CDR3 is built from 12 residues.

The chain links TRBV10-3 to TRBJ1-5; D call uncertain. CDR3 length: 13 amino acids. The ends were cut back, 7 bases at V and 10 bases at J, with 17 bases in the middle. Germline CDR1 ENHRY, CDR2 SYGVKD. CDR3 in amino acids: CAITSGSESPQHF. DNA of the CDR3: TGTGCCATCACCTCGGGATCCGAAAGTCCCCAGCATTTT.

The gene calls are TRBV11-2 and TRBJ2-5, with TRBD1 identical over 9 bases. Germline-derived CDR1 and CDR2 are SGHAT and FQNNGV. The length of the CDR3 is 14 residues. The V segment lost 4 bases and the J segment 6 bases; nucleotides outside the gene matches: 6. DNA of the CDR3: TGTGCCAGCAGCTCGGACAGGGGAGGGCAGACCCAGTACTTC. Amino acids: CASSSDRGGQTQYF.

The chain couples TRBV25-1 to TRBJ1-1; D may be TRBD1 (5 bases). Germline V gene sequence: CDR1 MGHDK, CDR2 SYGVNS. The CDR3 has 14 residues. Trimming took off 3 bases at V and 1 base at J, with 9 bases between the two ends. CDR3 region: CASSDQGKNTEAFF. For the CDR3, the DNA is TGTGCCAGCAGTGATCAGGGAAAGAACACTGAAGCTTTCTTT.

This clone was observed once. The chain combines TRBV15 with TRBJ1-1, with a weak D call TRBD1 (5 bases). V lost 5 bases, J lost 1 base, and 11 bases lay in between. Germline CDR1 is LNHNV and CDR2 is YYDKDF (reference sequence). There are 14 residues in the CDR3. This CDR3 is CATSSRQPNTEAFF. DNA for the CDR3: TGTGCCACCAGCTCCCGACAGCCGAACACTGAAGCTTTCTTT.

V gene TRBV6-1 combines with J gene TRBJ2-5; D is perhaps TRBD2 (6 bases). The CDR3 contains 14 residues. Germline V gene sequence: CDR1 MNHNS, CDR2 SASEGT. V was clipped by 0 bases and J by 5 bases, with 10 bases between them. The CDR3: CASSEAEGGETQYF. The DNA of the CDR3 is TGTGCCAGCAGTGAAGCGGAGGGCGGGGAGACCCAGTACTTC.

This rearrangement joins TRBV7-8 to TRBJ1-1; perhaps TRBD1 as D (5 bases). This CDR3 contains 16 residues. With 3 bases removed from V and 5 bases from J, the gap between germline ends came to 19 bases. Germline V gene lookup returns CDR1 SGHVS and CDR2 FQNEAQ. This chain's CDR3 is CASSFPGRGLTTEAFF. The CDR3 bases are TGTGCCAGCAGCTTCCCGGGGAGGGGCTTGACGACTGAAGCTTTCTTT.

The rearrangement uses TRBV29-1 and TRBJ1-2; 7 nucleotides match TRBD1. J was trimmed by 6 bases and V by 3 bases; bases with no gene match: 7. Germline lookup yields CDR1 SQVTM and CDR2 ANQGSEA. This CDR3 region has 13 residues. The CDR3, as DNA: TGCAGCGTTGACCGAGGGGGCGGTAATGGCTACACCTTC. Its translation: CSVDRGGGNGYTF. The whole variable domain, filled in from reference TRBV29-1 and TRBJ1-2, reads SAVISQKPSRDICQRGTSLTIQCQVDSQVTMMFWYRQQPGQSLTLIATANQGSEATYESGFVIDKFPISRPNLTFSTLTVSNMSPEDSSIYLCSVDRGGGNGYTFGSGTRLTVV.

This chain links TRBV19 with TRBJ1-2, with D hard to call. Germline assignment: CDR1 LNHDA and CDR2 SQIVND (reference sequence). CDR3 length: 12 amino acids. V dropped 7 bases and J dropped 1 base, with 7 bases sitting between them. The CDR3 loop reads CASKMDNYGYTF. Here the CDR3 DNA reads TGTGCCAGTAAAATGGATAACTATGGCTACACCTTC.

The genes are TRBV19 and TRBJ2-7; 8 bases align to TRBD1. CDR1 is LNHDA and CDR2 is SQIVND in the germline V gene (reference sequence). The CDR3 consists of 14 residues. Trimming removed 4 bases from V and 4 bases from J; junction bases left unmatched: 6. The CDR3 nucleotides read TGTGCCAGTAGTACTCGGGACAGGAGTTACGAGCAGTACTTC. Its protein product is CASSTRDRSYEQYF.

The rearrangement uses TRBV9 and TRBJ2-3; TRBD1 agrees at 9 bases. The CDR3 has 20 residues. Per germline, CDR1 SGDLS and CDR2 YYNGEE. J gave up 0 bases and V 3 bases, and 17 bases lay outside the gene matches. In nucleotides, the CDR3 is TGTGCCAGCAGCGAATGGACAGGGGCAACCGCGGGCCGTAGCACAGATACGCAGTATTTT. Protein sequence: CASSEWTGATAGRSTDTQYF.

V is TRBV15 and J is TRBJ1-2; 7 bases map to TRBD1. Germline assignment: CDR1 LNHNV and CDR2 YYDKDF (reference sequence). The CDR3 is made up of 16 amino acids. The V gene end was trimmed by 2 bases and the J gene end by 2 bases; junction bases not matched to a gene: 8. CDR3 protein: CATSRSTTGENYGYTF. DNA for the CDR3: TGTGCCACCAGCAGATCCACCACAGGGGAGAACTATGGCTACACCTTC.

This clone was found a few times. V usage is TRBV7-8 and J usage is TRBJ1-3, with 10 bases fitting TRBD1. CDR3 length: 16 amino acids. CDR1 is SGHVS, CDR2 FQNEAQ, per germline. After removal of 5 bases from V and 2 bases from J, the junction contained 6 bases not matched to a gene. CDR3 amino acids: CASSRAGTGAGNTIYF. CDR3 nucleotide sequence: TGTGCCAGCAGCCGCGCCGGGACAGGGGCTGGAAACACCATATATTTT. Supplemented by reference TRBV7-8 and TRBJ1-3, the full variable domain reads GAGVSQSPRYKVAKRGQDVALRCDPISGHVSLFWYQQALGQGPEFLTYFQNEAQLDKSGLPSDRFFAERPEGSVSTLKIQRTQQEDSAVYLCASSRAGTGAGNTIYFGEGSWLTVV.

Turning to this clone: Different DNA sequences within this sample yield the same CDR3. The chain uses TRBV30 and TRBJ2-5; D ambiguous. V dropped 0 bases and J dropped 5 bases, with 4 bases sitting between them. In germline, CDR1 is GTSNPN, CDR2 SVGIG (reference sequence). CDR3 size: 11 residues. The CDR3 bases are TGTGCCTGGAGTGTCGGGGAGACCCAGTACTTC. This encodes CAWSVGETQYF.

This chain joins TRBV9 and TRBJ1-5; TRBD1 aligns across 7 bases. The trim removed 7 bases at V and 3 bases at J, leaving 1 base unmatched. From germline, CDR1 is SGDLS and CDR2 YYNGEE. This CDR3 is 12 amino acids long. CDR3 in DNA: TGTGCCAGCGGGACAGACAATCAGCCCCAGCATTTT. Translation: CASGTDNQPQHF.

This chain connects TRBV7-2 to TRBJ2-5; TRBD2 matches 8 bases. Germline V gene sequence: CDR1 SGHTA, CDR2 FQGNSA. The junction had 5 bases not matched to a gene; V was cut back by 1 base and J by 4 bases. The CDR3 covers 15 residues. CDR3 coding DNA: TGTGCCAGCAGCTTAGTCCAGACTAGCGCAGAGACCCAGTACTTC. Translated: CASSLVQTSAETQYF.

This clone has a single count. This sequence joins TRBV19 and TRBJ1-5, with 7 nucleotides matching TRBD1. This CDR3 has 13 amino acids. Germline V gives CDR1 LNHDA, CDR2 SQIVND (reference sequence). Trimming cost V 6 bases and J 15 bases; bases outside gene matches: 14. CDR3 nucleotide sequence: TGTGCCAGTAGCGGGCAGGGGGGCCTGAGACGGCATTTT. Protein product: CASSGQGGLRRHF.

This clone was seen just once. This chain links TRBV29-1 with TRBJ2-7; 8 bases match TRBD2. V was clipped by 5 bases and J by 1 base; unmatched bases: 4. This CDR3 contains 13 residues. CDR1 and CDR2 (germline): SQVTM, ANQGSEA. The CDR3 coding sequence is TGCAGCGTTAGCGGGAGAAAATCCTACGAGCAGTACTTC. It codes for CSVSGRKSYEQYF.

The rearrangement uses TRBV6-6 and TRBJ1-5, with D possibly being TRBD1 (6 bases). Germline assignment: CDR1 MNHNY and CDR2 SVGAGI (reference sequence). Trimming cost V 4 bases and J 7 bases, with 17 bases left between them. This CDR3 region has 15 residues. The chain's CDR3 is CASSFPGGRGQPQHF. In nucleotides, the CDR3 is TGTGCCAGCAGTTTCCCGGGGGGGCGCGGACAGCCCCAGCATTTT.

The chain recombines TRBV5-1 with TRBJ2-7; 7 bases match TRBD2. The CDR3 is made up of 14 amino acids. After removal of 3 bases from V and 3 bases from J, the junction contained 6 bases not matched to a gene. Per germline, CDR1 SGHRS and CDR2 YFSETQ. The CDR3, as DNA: TGCGCCAGCAGCTCGGGACTAATCATCTACGAGCAGTACTTC. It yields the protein CASSSGLIIYEQYF.

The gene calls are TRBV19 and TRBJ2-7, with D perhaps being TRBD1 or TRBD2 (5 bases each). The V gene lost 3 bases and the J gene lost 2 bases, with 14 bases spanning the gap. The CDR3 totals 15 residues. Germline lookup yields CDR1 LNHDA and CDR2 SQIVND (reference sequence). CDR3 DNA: TGTGCCAGTAGTATTGCCCGGGGACCTACCTACGAGCAGTACTTC. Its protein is CASSIARGPTYEQYF.

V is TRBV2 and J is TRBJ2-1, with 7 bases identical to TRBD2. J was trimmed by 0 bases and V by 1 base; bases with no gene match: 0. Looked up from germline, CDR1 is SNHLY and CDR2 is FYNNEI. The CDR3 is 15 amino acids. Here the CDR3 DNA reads TGTGCCAGCAGTGAAGTAGCGGGCTCCTACAATGAGCAGTTCTTC. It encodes CASSEVAGSYNEQFF.

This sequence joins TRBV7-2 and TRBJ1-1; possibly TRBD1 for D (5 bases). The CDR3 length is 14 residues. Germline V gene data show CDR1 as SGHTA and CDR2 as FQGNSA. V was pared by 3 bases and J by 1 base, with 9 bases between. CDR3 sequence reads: CASSFGHSNTEAFF. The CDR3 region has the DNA TGTGCCAGCAGCTTTGGACACTCGAACACTGAAGCTTTCTTT.

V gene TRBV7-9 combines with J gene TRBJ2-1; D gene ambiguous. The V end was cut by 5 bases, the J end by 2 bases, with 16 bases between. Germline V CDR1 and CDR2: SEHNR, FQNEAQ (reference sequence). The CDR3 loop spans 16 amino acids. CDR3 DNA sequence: TGTGCCAGCAGCCCTGTCTGGATTGGGCCCTACAATGAGCAGTTCTTC. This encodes CASSPVWIGPYNEQFF. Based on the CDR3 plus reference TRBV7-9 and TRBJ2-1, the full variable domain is DTGVSQNPRHKITKRGQNVTFRCDPISEHNRLYWYRQTLGQGPEFLTYFQNEAQLEKSRLLSDRFSAERPKGSFSTLEIQRTEQGDSAMYLCASSPVWIGPYNEQFFGPGTRLTVL.